This TCR beta chain was sequenced in a study of blood T cells in healthy people across ages (dated by TCRdb to 2015 to 2017). In the study overall: In model experiments, template switching captured roughly one uniquely barcoded TCR beta cDNA molecule for every two T cells. The study measured age-related changes in TCR beta repertoire diversity using deep sequencing normalized with unique cDNA molecular identifiers. Donors were grouped into four age groups: young (average about 15 years), middle-aged (less than 40), aged (roughly 67) and long-lived (approximately 82). To avoid experimental bias, donors of different ages were distributed randomly across sequencing lanes. Two additional independent replicas of 1 million unique cDNA reads from the same blood draw were analyzed for two donors (one aged 18 to 29 and one aged 80 or older). Results the study describes overall, beyond this receptor: Estimates of total diversity based on one million sequenced T cells were regarded as lower bounds and as underestimates. Since profiling was done on bulk unsorted PBMCs, naive and antigen-experienced compartments could not be conclusively compared. There was a strong correlation between observed TCR beta diversity and the percentage of naive T cells measured by flow cytometry. Because the CMV infection status of the donors was unknown, age-related changes in expanded clonotypes may potentially have been confounded. Compared with the aged group, more naive CD4+ T cells, fewer expanded clones and increased TCR diversity were shown by the long-lived group, suggesting age selection. As age increased, observed TCR beta diversity per million T cells dropped in a roughly linear way, and a significant reduction was already evident by age about 40.

The protocol used for the library was 5' RACE. TCRdb lists the instrument as Illumina HiSeq 2500. A second PCR of about 6 to 11 cycles was run with a J-beta primer mix and a sample-barcoded 5' primer. Each TCR beta cDNA molecule received a unique molecular identifier from a template-switch 5' adaptor carrying 12 random nucleotides. Each sample yielded at least 3 million CDR3-containing paired-end reads. First-strand cDNA was synthesized from all RNA with the Mint cDNA synthesis kit, primed by a TRBC-specific oligonucleotide. Following uracil-DNA glycosylase treatment, all cDNA underwent a first 18-cycle PCR with the universal primers M1SS and BC2_uni_R. The source study handled its data this way. For normalization, 1 million high-quality reads, each with a distinct molecular identifier, were randomly selected from each sample. Reads sharing molecular identifiers were discarded rather than binned into consensus sequences. MiTCR, run with a Q25 quality threshold and the strictest error-elimination algorithm, handled CDR3 identification, clonotype clustering and error correction. Lower-bound total TCR beta diversity was estimated with a nonparametric unseen species model using Euler transformation. TCRdb took the public reads, trimmed them with fastp at Q25, ran MiXCR for clone calling and kept in-frame beta chains. For every CDR3 protein sequence, its rows merge into one entry that carries the most common genes and DNA. Here the V and J calls rest on TCRdb's processing, not on the authors' analysis. This sample gives fewer than 900,000 distinct CDR3 sequences in total; 35% to 45% of them show up just once. The ten largest clones add up to more than 20% of the sample.

The donors were 40 or so Caucasian individuals from Russia, aged roughly 6 to 100 years, who were systemically healthy. Around 10 milliliters of peripheral blood were collected from each donor into EDTA-treated Vacutainer tubes. Ficoll-Paque density-gradient centrifugation was used to isolate PBMCs, with at least 7 million per sample. Total RNA was extracted from PBMCs with Trizol reagent, with at least 6 micrograms obtained per sample. Naive CD45RAhigh/CD27high T cell percentages were measured by flow cytometry on a PBMC aliquot from every donor. V drops 2 bases and J drops 1 base, leaving 6 bases in between. The CDR3 has 13 amino acids, counting the end cysteine and phenylalanine. Solely the CDR3 DNA is kept, with 39 bases framed from the first base. For CDR1 and CDR2, the germline V gene (reference sequence) lists DFQATT and SNEGSKA. This clonotype was counted a single time. Which antigen it targets is not known. The input lacks base qualities; no much larger clone sits a single base away. A single read counts as weak evidence.

The material sequenced was blood. The chain links TRBV20-1 with TRBJ1-5, with the D gene not confidently named. This sequence was found in a woman aged 55-69 years in good health. The CDR3 sequence is CSARIRSNQPQHF. The DNA is TGCAGTGCTAGAATCAGAAGCAATCAGCCCCAGCATTTT.